The 12 T cell receptor beta chains presented below share a single source sample, sequenced in a study of vaccination effects on CD4 cells after COVID-19. The protocol was immunoSEQ multiplex PCR, while the TCRdb copy is restricted to in-frame clones and leaves out a portion. The sample has about 79,000 clones, roughly 80% seen once. Before sequencing took place, the ViraFEST assay used viral peptide pools to expand antigen-specific CD4+ T cells. Isolation of CD4+ T cells took place after 10 days of culture. These receptors have no known antigen. The input for sequencing was CD4+ T cells from PBMCs cultured with HCoV-229E spike peptides, taken before COVID-19 vaccination. The receptors here all came from a human donor who received a COVID-19 vaccine.

This chain links TRBV19 with TRBJ2-2; 15 positions match TRBD2. Germline assignment: CDR1 LNHDA and CDR2 SQIVND (reference sequence). This CDR3 region has 19 residues. The V gene end was trimmed by 5 bases and the J gene end by 5 bases; junction bases not matched to a gene: 12. CDR3 nucleotides: TGTGCCAGTAGTCCTCGACAGGGACTAGCGGGAGGTCGGACCGGGGAGCTGTTTTTT. Its protein is CASSPRQGLAGGRTGELFF.

The V call is TRBV2, the J call TRBJ1-1; TRBD1 might be the D (6 bases). The CDR3 sequence is 12 residues long. Trimming took off 11 bases at V and 7 bases at J, with 17 bases between the two ends. The germline V gene has CDR1 SNHLY and CDR2 FYNNEI. The CDR3 DNA reads as TGTGCCGCCTCCCAGGGGCGCGGTGAAGCTTTCTTT. It yields the protein CAASQGRGEAFF.

This clone appeared a single time. The gene calls are TRBV7-8 and TRBJ2-1, with D unclear. V shed 5 bases and J shed 9 bases, with 23 bases lying between them. Germline CDR1 and CDR2: SGHVS and FQNEAQ. This CDR3 is 16 amino acids long. CDR3 DNA: TGTGCCAGCAGCCCGGAGACGAGGTTCGTTTTAGGTGAGCAGTTCTTC. It yields the protein CASSPETRFVLGEQFF.

The CDR3 region is CASSEAGDTYEQYV. The CDR3 DNA reads as TGTGCCAGCAGTGAAGCCGGGGACACCTACGAGCAGTACGTC. The V gene is TRBV6-1, the J gene TRBJ2-7, with D possibly matching TRBD1 (6 bases). In germline, CDR1 is MNHNS, CDR2 SASEGT. CDR3 length: 14 amino acids. V gave up 0 bases and J gave up 2 bases, with 8 bases separating them.

This clone came up once. J is TRBJ1-1 and V is TRBV6-5, with TRBD1 matching 9 bases. CDR1 is MNHEY and CDR2 is SVGAGI in the germline V gene. This CDR3 is 14 amino acids long. V shed 6 bases, J shed 7 bases, and the junction held 9 bases outside the gene matches. The CDR3 sequence is CASREAGTGIEAFF. Written as DNA, the CDR3 is TGTGCCAGCAGGGAGGCAGGGACAGGGATTGAAGCTTTCTTT.

V and J are TRBV6-5 and TRBJ1-2, with D perhaps matching TRBD1 (5 bases). Germline lookup yields CDR1 MNHEY and CDR2 SVGAGI. This CDR3 spans 12 amino acids. V was shortened by 7 bases and J by 6 bases, with 12 bases between the two germline ends. The CDR3 reads CASNGGVNGYTF. DNA of the CDR3: TGTGCCAGCAACGGAGGGGTCAATGGCTACACCTTC.

The chain couples TRBV10-3 to TRBJ1-2; no firm D call. The length of the CDR3 is 12 residues. Germline CDR1 reads ENHRY; CDR2 reads SYGVKD. Trimming took off 4 bases at V and 3 bases at J, with 6 bases between the two ends. CDR3 DNA sequence: TGTGCCATCAGTGGTGATTACTATGGCTACACCTTC. Encoded protein: CAISGDYYGYTF.

This clone was picked up a small number of times. This sequence joins TRBV9 and TRBJ2-1; 7 nucleotides match TRBD1. Germline assignment: CDR1 SGDLS and CDR2 YYNGEE. V lost 4 bases to trimming and J lost 15 bases; unmatched junction nucleotides: 13. There are 13 residues in the CDR3. The CDR3 DNA reads as TGTGCCAGCAGCCCCCGGGACAGCCCTAGAGGGTTCTTC. It translates to CASSPRDSPRGFF.

CDR3: CASSVTSGGADTQYF. DNA of the CDR3: TGCGCCAGCAGCGTAACTAGCGGGGGCGCAGATACGCAGTATTTT. The chain is built from TRBV5-1 and TRBJ2-3, with 11 nucleotides matching TRBD2. Losses at the gene ends were 4 bases for V and 4 bases for J; bases not matched to a gene: 5. The CDR3 is made up of 15 amino acids. Germline V CDR1 and CDR2: SGHRS, YFSETQ.

The rearrangement links TRBV11-2 to TRBJ2-7, with D tentatively TRBD1 (7 bases). This CDR3 has 15 residues. Germline V gene sequence: CDR1 SGHAT, CDR2 FQNNGV. Trimming took off 7 bases at V and 4 bases at J, with 20 bases between the two ends. The CDR3 sequence: CASKFGAGQNYEQYV. The CDR3 nucleotides are TGTGCCAGCAAATTCGGGGCGGGACAGAATTACGAGCAGTACGTC.

The chain employs TRBV5-4 and TRBJ2-5, with TRBD2 identical over 9 bases. CDR3 length: 15 residues. V gave up 4 bases and J gave up 2 bases; unmatched junction bases: 6. Looked up from germline, CDR1 is SGHNT and CDR2 is YYREEE (reference sequence). CDR3 protein: CASSTGLAAQETQYF. The DNA of the CDR3 is TGTGCCAGCAGCACGGGACTAGCAGCTCAAGAGACCCAGTACTTC.

The gene calls are TRBV19 and TRBJ1-4, with 7 bases identical to TRBD1. Per germline, CDR1 LNHDA and CDR2 SQIVND (reference sequence). This CDR3 is built from 13 residues. Trimming cost V 9 bases and J 7 bases; bases outside gene matches: 8. In DNA form, the CDR3 reads TGTGCCAGCCGTAGGGGGCGCGGTGAAAAACTGTTTTTT. Translating gives CASRRGRGEKLFF.